This T cell receptor (beta chain) was identified during a study of blood T cell repertoires in COVID-19. Study summary: COVID-19 samples from acute and convalescent phases originated in the United States, Italy and Spain.

V was clipped by 4 bases and J by 0 bases, with 15 bases between them. The CDR3 has 16 amino acids. In germline, CDR1 is SGDLS, CDR2 YYNGEE. Profiled with immunoSEQ multiplex PCR; TCRdb holds only in-frame clones, not every one. The table lists about 160,000 clones, 87% of them singletons. The TCR was taken from a woman aged 55-69 years who had recovered from COVID-19. The V gene is TRBV9, the J gene TRBJ2-3; a possible D gene is TRBD2 (6 bases). The sequenced material came from peripheral blood. CDR3 amino acids: CASSPKTGTSTDTQYF. As DNA, the CDR3 is TGTGCCAGCAGCCCTAAGACGGGGACTAGCACAGATACGCAGTATTTT. Full variable domain (outside the CDR3, taken from reference TRBV9 and TRBJ2-3): DSGVTQTPKHLITATGQRVTLRCSPRSGDLSVYWYQQSLDQGLQFLIQYYNGEERAKGNILERFSAQQFPDLHSELNLSSLELGDSALYFCASSPKTGTSTDTQYFGPGTRLTVL.